A single sample gave rise to the 25 T cell receptor beta chains below, sequenced in a study of cytomegalovirus exposure and HLA in healthy donors. Clones were read by immunoSEQ multiplex PCR, and TCRdb kept only the in-frame ones, dropping some. The table lists about 64,000 clones, 92% of them singletons. Sequenced sample: PBMCs. The receptors were sampled from a woman aged 18-29 years in good health and CMV-seronegative.

This clone occurred once. The chain's CDR3 is CATSRGAGQGYGYTF. The CDR3 DNA sequence: TGTGCCACCAGCAGAGGAGCCGGACAGGGCTATGGCTACACCTTC. The chain has TRBV15 and TRBJ1-2; TRBD1 aligns across 8 bases. This CDR3 comprises 15 residues. Losses at the gene ends were 1 base for V and 4 bases for J; bases not matched to a gene: 5. Germline CDR1 and CDR2: LNHNV and YYDKDF (reference sequence).

The rearrangement uses TRBV11-2 and TRBJ1-3; tentative D call: TRBD1 (5 bases). In germline, CDR1 is SGHAT, CDR2 FQNNGV. Trimming cost V 2 bases and J 1 base, with 12 bases left between them. CDR3 length: 16 amino acids. CDR3 sequence (DNA): TGTGCCAGCAGCTTATATCAGGGAACATCTGGAAACACCATATATTTT. Its translation: CASSLYQGTSGNTIYF.

This sequence joins TRBV5-8 and TRBJ2-7; 9 nucleotides match TRBD1. The CDR3 is 14 residues long. The germline V gene has CDR1 SGHTS and CDR2 YDEGEE. After removal of 10 bases from V and 6 bases from J, the junction contained 14 bases not matched to a gene. In DNA, the CDR3 is TGTGCCGGTGAACCGGGACAGGGAGACATCGAGCAGTACTTC. This gives the protein CAGEPGQGDIEQYF.

This chain joins TRBV12-5 and TRBJ2-3; 7 bases are shared with TRBD2. There are 18 residues in the CDR3. Unmatched junction bases numbered 14, after V lost 3 bases and J lost 2 bases. Germline CDR1 is LGHNT and CDR2 is FRNRAP. The CDR3 nucleotides are TGTGCTAGTGGTTTAAGCGGGGTGGGCGGGGAAAACACAGATACGCAGTATTTT. Protein: CASGLSGVGGENTDTQYF.

This chain uses TRBV27 with TRBJ2-6; 12 bases map to TRBD1. Germline trimming cut 5 bases from V and 2 bases from J; bases unmatched to any gene: 4. This CDR3 is 17 amino acids long. The germline CDR1 and CDR2 sequences are MNHEY and SMNVEV (reference sequence). As DNA, the CDR3 is TGTGCCAGCAGTAAAGGGACAGGGGGCGCTGGGGCCAACGTCCTGACTTTC. This sequence encodes CASSKGTGGAGANVLTF.

The CDR3 protein is CASSSTGGTQYF. CDR3 coding DNA: TGTGCCAGCAGCTCGACAGGGGGTACGCAGTATTTT. V and J are TRBV11-3 and TRBJ2-3; 9 positions match TRBD1. This CDR3 comprises 12 residues. Trimming took 4 bases from V and 8 from J; bases not matched to a gene: 1. The germline gives CDR1 SGHNT, CDR2 YENEEA.

The chain has TRBV20-1 and TRBJ2-3; 7 bases map to TRBD2. V dropped 5 bases and J dropped 12; count of bases not matched to a gene: 8. CDR3 length: 11 amino acids. Germline CDR1 is DFQATT and CDR2 is SNEGSKA (reference sequence). CDR3 bases: TGCAGTGCTCCCGCAGCGGGGCCACAGTATTTT. It encodes CSAPAAGPQYF.

The V and J genes are TRBV5-1 and TRBJ1-4; D call uncertain. The V gene lost 1 base and the J gene lost 5 bases, with 12 bases spanning the gap. CDR1 and CDR2 from the germline V gene are SGHRS and YFSETQ. This CDR3 has 15 amino acids. The DNA for the CDR3 is TGCGCCAGCAGCTTGACCGCAGGCGCCAATGAAAAACTGTTTTTT. As protein: CASSLTAGANEKLFF. Using reference TRBV5-1 and TRBJ1-4 for the parts outside the CDR3, the full variable domain is KAGVTQTPRYLIKTRGQQVTLSCSPISGHRSVSWYQQTPGQGLQFLFEYFSETQRNKGNFPGRFSGRQFSNSRSEMNVSTLELGDSALYLCASSLTAGANEKLFFGSGTQLSVL.

On this clone itself: A read error may produce the germline difference seen at one junction end. The chain combines TRBV7-7 with TRBJ1-5; TRBD1 agrees at 8 bases. Per the germline V gene, CDR1 is SSHAT and CDR2 is FNYEAQ (reference sequence). There are 18 residues in the CDR3. The CDR3 loop reads CASSLGMERAGGSQPQHF. CDR3 nucleotides: TGTGCTAGCAGCTTAGGAATGGAGAGGGCAGGGGGCAGTCAGCCCCAGCATTTT.

This chain joins TRBV27 and TRBJ2-3, with TRBD2 matching 7 bases. The CDR3 totals 15 residues. Germline V lookup: CDR1 MNHEY, CDR2 SMNVEV (reference sequence). V trimming: 3 bases; J trimming: 4 bases; junction bases outside the gene matches: 7. The CDR3 loop reads CASSFVGGSADTQYF. In DNA form, the CDR3 reads TGTGCCAGCAGTTTCGTCGGCGGGAGCGCAGATACGCAGTATTTT.

This chain uses TRBV7-9 with TRBJ2-5; D is perhaps TRBD1 (5 bases). This CDR3 is built from 14 residues. The V and J ends lost 3 bases and 1 base respectively, with 9 bases between them. CDR1 SEHNR and CDR2 FQNEAQ come from the germline V gene (reference sequence). CDR3 sequence reads: CASSFMDIQETQYF. The CDR3 DNA sequence: TGTGCCAGCAGCTTTATGGACATCCAAGAGACCCAGTACTTC.

The chain joins TRBV11-2 to TRBJ2-3; TRBD2 agrees at 7 bases. The germline CDR1 and CDR2 sequences are SGHAT and FQNNGV. V dropped 5 bases and J dropped 8; count of bases not matched to a gene: 13. The length of the CDR3 is 15 residues. The CDR3, as DNA: TGTGCCAGCAGCCAACTCGTGACTAGCCCCGGTACGCAGTATTTT. It yields the protein CASSQLVTSPGTQYF. Variable domain in full (rest from reference TRBV11-2 and TRBJ2-3): EAGVAQSPRYKIIEKRQSVAFWCNPISGHATLYWYQQILGQGPKLLIQFQNNGVVDDSQLPKDRFSAERLKGVDSTLKIQPAKLEDSAVYLCASSQLVTSPGTQYFGPGTRLTVL.

The V call is TRBV4-1, the J call TRBJ1-5; D remains unclear. Trimming removed 2 bases from V and 15 bases from J, with 14 bases in between. Germline-derived CDR1 and CDR2 are MGHRA and YSYEKL. CDR3 length: 12 amino acids. The CDR3 spells CASSQPPAKRHF. In DNA form, the CDR3 reads TGCGCCAGCAGCCAACCACCTGCCAAGAGGCATTTT.

The sample holds one count of this clone. This chain uses TRBV18 with TRBJ2-7, with TRBD1 identical over 9 bases. V shed 3 bases, J shed 3 bases, and the junction held 3 bases outside the gene matches. Germline-derived CDR1 and CDR2 are KGHSH and LQKENI. There are 14 residues in the CDR3. CDR3 region: CASSPRQGVYEQYF. CDR3 DNA sequence: TGTGCCAGCTCACCCCGACAGGGGGTCTACGAGCAGTACTTC.

The rearrangement uses TRBV2 and TRBJ1-6; D perhaps matches TRBD1 (5 bases). V lost 2 bases, J lost 12 bases, and 14 bases lay in between. Germline values: CDR1 SNHLY, CDR2 FYNNEI. The CDR3 runs 14 residues. This CDR3 reads CASSEMGEGRPLHF. The CDR3 DNA reads as TGTGCCAGCAGTGAAATGGGGGAGGGCAGACCCCTCCACTTT.

The chain is built from TRBV6-5 and TRBJ1-2; D unclear. The V and J ends lost 0 bases and 6 bases respectively, with 11 bases between them. The CDR3 length is 14 residues. CDR1 and CDR2 from the germline V gene are MNHEY and SVGAGI. The CDR3 spells CASSYSKQSDGYTF. The CDR3 DNA follows: TGTGCCAGCAGTTACTCGAAACAGTCCGATGGCTACACCTTC.

The chain carries TRBV7-9 and TRBJ1-2; TRBD1 might be the D (6 bases). The CDR3 length is 13 residues. V was cut by 1 base and J by 5 bases, with 8 bases left in between. Germline CDR1 SEHNR, CDR2 FQNEAQ (reference sequence). The CDR3: CASSLGGTYGYTF. The CDR3 region has the DNA TGTGCCAGCAGCTTAGGGGGGACATATGGCTACACCTTC.

The chain joins TRBV9 to TRBJ2-1; 8 bases map to TRBD2. This CDR3 spans 17 amino acids. Germline V gene sequence: CDR1 SGDLS, CDR2 YYNGEE. The V gene end was trimmed by 0 bases and the J gene end by 0 bases; junction bases not matched to a gene: 5. The CDR3 sequence is CASSVEDSGTSYNEQFF. Here the CDR3 DNA reads TGTGCCAGCAGCGTAGAGGATAGCGGGACCTCCTACAATGAGCAGTTCTTC. The entire variable domain, with the rest obtained from reference TRBV9 and TRBJ2-1, is as follows: DSGVTQTPKHLITATGQRVTLRCSPRSGDLSVYWYQQSLDQGLQFLIQYYNGEERAKGNILERFSAQQFPDLHSELNLSSLELGDSALYFCASSVEDSGTSYNEQFFGPGTRLTVL.

The V call is TRBV28, the J call TRBJ2-2; tentative D call: TRBD1 (6 bases). In germline, CDR1 is MDHEN, CDR2 SYDVKM. The CDR3 consists of 15 residues. The ends were cut back, 5 bases at V and 6 bases at J, with 16 bases in the middle. Here the CDR3 reads CASSPGSGVAGELFF. The CDR3 nucleotides are TGTGCCAGCAGTCCGGGGTCAGGGGTTGCCGGGGAGCTGTTTTTT.

The chain employs TRBV28 and TRBJ1-5; the D gene is possibly TRBD1 (5 bases). The CDR3 contains 15 residues. Germline CDR1 and CDR2: MDHEN and SYDVKM. V was cut by 6 bases and J by 3 bases, with 15 bases left in between. The CDR3: CASRGLERYNQPQHF. The CDR3 region has the DNA TGTGCCAGCAGGGGGCTCGAGAGATACAATCAGCCCCAGCATTTT.

The chain links TRBV7-2 to TRBJ1-2, with D possibly matching TRBD1 (6 bases). Trimming took off 0 bases at V and 2 bases at J, with 7 bases between the two ends. Germline values: CDR1 SGHTA, CDR2 FQGNSA. The CDR3 length is 14 residues. CDR3 sequence: CASSLADRNYGYTF. CDR3 nucleotides: TGTGCCAGCAGCTTAGCGGACAGAAACTATGGCTACACCTTC.

CDR3 loop: CASSFFSVGEWETQYF. CDR3 bases: TGTGCCAGCAGCTTTTTTTCAGTCGGAGAGTGGGAGACCCAGTACTTC. The chain carries TRBV11-2 and TRBJ2-5, with unresolved D. Germline CDR1 SGHAT, CDR2 FQNNGV. V was pared by 3 bases and J by 5 bases, with 19 bases between. The CDR3 spans 16 residues.

The chain uses TRBV7-3 and TRBJ2-2, with 7 nucleotides matching TRBD1. CDR3 length equals 14 residues. Germline CDR1 and CDR2: SGHTA and FQGTGA. Germline trimming cut 5 bases from V and 7 bases from J; bases unmatched to any gene: 7. The CDR3 loop reads CASSRTGAVGELFF. For the CDR3, the DNA is TGTGCCAGCAGCCGCACAGGGGCGGTCGGGGAGCTGTTTTTT.

The V gene is TRBV29-1, the J gene TRBJ1-4; no clear D. The length of the CDR3 is 16 residues. The V gene's germline CDR1 is SQVTM and CDR2 ANQGSEA. Trimming shortened V by 0 bases and J by 0 bases, and 11 bases separated the two germline ends. CDR3 protein: CSVEDGMSATNEKLFF. In nucleotides, the CDR3 is TGCAGCGTTGAAGATGGAATGAGCGCAACTAATGAAAAACTGTTTTTT.

This chain joins TRBV4-3 and TRBJ2-1; the match to TRBD2 covers 12 bases. Germline CDR1 is LGHNA and CDR2 is YSLEER. The CDR3 loop spans 16 amino acids. The V segment lost 2 bases and the J segment 8 bases; nucleotides outside the gene matches: 7. CDR3 DNA: TGCGCCAGCAGCCAATCACTAGCGGGAGGTGGGGATGAGCAGTTCTTC. Protein: CASSQSLAGGGDEQFF.